The source of this T cell receptor (beta chain) is a study of blood T cell repertoires in COVID-19. The CDR3 consists of 12 residues. The germline gives CDR1 LNHDA, CDR2 SQIVND (reference sequence). Trimming stripped 6 bases from V and 3 bases from J, with 5 bases between. Here immunoSEQ multiplex PCR was the method, and the copy in TCRdb shows in-frame clones only, minus some. The table includes some 350,000 clones, around 92% detected once. The rearrangement links TRBV19 to TRBJ2-2; no reliable D call. This TCR was recovered from a woman aged 25 to 45 with COVID-19, enrolled during active disease. The sequenced sample was peripheral blood. The chain's CDR3 is CASRLYTGELFF. The CDR3 region has the DNA TGTGCCAGTAGACTATACACCGGGGAGCTGTTTTTT.